This T cell receptor beta chain was retrieved from a study of blood T cells in healthy people across ages. The second PCR ran about 6 to 11 cycles with a sample-barcoded 5' primer and J-beta primers. TCRdb processed the 5' RACE reads anew with MiXCR; each CDR3 protein has one entry. This table holds 550,000 to 650,000 distinct CDR3 sequences, about 27% found once. This CDR3 is 15 amino acids long. Trimming cost V 3 bases and J 7 bases, with 18 bases left between them. This clonotype came up a few times. This sample also appeared in a second study, on T cells of mothers and their children. As that study records: For the second PCR, the M1S primer put in sample barcodes and 2-4 random nucleotides.

The gene calls are TRBV12-3 or TRBV12-4 and TRBJ1-2; D might be TRBD1 (5 bases). This clonotype originated in a boy between 2 and 10 years old in good health. The sample was blood. The DNA of the CDR3 is TGTGCCAGCAGTTTTTCGGGGCCACTGCAGGGTGGCTACACCTTC. Its protein is CASSFSGPLQGGYTF.